The next 9 T cell receptor beta chains were all read from a single sample in a study of regulatory T cells in long-lasting Graves disease. The time point: newly diagnosed GD, antithyroid drugs for less than 3 months. TCR sequences were obtained from RNA taken from PBMCs. For TCR beta, libraries came from iRepertoire HTBI primers and Arm-PCR of CDR3 regions. TCRdb used MiXCR to reprocess the multiplex PCR reads, holding one entry per CDR3 protein. The data hold approximately 490,000 distinct CDR3 sequences, with 15% to 20% observed a single time. This sample also belongs to another study, concerning T cells in Graves' hyperthyroidism and ophthalmopathy.

The source was peripheral blood mononuclear cells (PBMCs), collected at new diagnosis, from a patient treated with antithyroid drugs. The receptors here all came from a man in his forties with Graves disease.

This chain links TRBV19 with TRBJ2-7, with 13 bases aligning to TRBD2. CDR1 and CDR2 (germline): LNHDA, SQIVND (reference sequence). The CDR3 consists of 18 residues. J was trimmed by 1 base and V by 2 bases; bases with no gene match: 8. DNA of the CDR3: TGTGCCAGTAGTATAACCTCTGGGACTAGCGGGAATTCCTACGAGCAGTACTTC. Its protein product is CASSITSGTSGNSYEQYF.

This clonotype has ten or more counts. This chain links TRBV20-1 with TRBJ2-7, with TRBD1 identical over 8 bases. V lost 0 bases, J lost 5 bases, and 9 bases stayed unmatched. The CDR3 extends over 15 amino acids. CDR1 and CDR2 from the germline V gene are DFQATT and SNEGSKA (reference sequence). The CDR3 here is CSARDAGGIHHEQYF. CDR3 nucleotides: TGCAGTGCTAGAGACGCAGGGGGCATTCACCACGAGCAGTACTTC.

The CDR3: CASSFHLLAGGSRSGANVLTF. CDR3 DNA sequence: TGTGCCAGCAGCTTCCACCTGTTAGCGGGAGGCTCTCGCTCTGGGGCCAACGTCCTGACTTTC. The chain employs TRBV12-3 or TRBV12-4 and TRBJ2-6, with TRBD2 matching over 10 bases. This CDR3 has 21 residues. V trimming: 6 bases; J trimming: 0 bases; junction bases outside the gene matches: 17.

Ten or more counts support this clonotype. This chain links TRBV6-2 or TRBV6-3 with TRBJ1-5; D unresolved. The CDR3 is made up of 12 amino acids. The germline gives CDR1 MNHEY, CDR2 SVGEGT. V lost 6 bases and J lost 2, with 5 bases in between. CDR3 sequence reads: CASRAGNQPQHF. DNA of the CDR3: TGTGCCAGCAGGGCCGGCAATCAGCCCCAGCATTTT.

In this sample, this clonotype turned up a few times. The chain is built from TRBV20-1 and TRBJ2-4; TRBD2 agrees at 9 bases. The CDR3 has 17 residues. The germline gives CDR1 DFQATT, CDR2 SNEGSKA (reference sequence). J lost 7 bases, V lost 0 bases, and 13 bases had no gene match. The CDR3 protein is CSARDLRGRALGNIQYF. The CDR3 nucleotides are TGCAGTGCTAGAGATCTACGCGGGAGGGCCCTGGGGAACATTCAGTACTTC.

This clonotype was detected many times. The V and J genes are TRBV20-1 and TRBJ2-3; 10 positions match TRBD2. Trimming took 1 base from V and 5 from J; bases not matched to a gene: 6. Germline V lookup: CDR1 DFQATT, CDR2 SNEGSKA (reference sequence). The CDR3 extends over 15 amino acids. CDR3 region: CSARGPGLAIDTQYF. DNA of the CDR3: TGCAGTGCTAGAGGTCCGGGACTAGCGATAGATACGCAGTATTTT.

The chain carries TRBV4-1 and TRBJ2-3; 11 bases agree with TRBD2. Germline CDR1 is MGHRA and CDR2 is YSYEKL. The CDR3 loop spans 18 amino acids. Germline trimming cut 1 base from V and 0 bases from J; bases unmatched to any gene: 6. The CDR3 sequence: CASSQVGTSGASTDTQYF. The CDR3 nucleotides read TGCGCCAGCAGCCAAGTCGGGACTAGCGGAGCTAGCACAGATACGCAGTATTTT.

V gene TRBV27 combines with J gene TRBJ2-3, with no clear D. The CDR3 length is 17 residues. CDR1 is MNHEY and CDR2 is SMNVEV in the germline V gene (reference sequence). The V and J ends lost 8 bases and 2 bases respectively, with 23 bases between them. CDR3 bases: TGTGCCAGCGGCAATCGTGCGGTTTCCTCCTTCACAGATACGCAGTATTTT. Protein sequence: CASGNRAVSSFTDTQYF.

The chain uses TRBV7-6 and TRBJ2-1, with D perhaps given as TRBD1 or TRBD2 (5 bases each). Per the germline V gene, CDR1 is SGHVS and CDR2 is FNYEAQ. The germline V and J ends were trimmed by 5 bases and 3 bases, with 20 bases remaining between them. This CDR3 contains 17 residues. The CDR3 loop is CASSRFGTITGYNEQFF. DNA of the CDR3: TGTGCCAGCAGCCGCTTTGGGACCATAACTGGCTACAATGAGCAGTTCTTC.